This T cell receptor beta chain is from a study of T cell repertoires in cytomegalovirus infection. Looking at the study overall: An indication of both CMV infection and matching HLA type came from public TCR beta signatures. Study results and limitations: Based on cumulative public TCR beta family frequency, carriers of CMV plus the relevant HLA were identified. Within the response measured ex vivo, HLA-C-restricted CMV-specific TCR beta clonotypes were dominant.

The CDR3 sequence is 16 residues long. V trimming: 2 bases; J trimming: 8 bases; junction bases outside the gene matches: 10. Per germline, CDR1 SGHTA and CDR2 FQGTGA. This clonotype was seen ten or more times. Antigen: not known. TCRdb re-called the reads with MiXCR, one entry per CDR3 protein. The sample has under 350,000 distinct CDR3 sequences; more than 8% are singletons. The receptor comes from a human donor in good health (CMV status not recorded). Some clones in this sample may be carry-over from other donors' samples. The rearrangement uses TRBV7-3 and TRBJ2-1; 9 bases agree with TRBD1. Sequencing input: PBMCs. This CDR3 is CASSLGPGQGSDEQFF. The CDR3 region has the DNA TGTGCCAGCAGCTTAGGCCCGGGACAGGGTAGTGATGAGCAGTTCTTC. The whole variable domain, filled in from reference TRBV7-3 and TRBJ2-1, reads GAGVSQTPSNKVTEKGKYVELRCDPISGHTALYWYRQSLGQGPEFLIYFQGTGAADDSGLPNDRFFAVRPEGSVSTLKIQRTERGDSAVYLCASSLGPGQGSDEQFFGPGTRLTVL.